The 10 T cell receptor beta chains below come from one sample, sequenced in a study of T-cell memory formation after mild COVID-19. TCRdb itself ran the 5' RACE reads through MiXCR, one entry per CDR3 protein. The profile shows over 70,000 distinct CDR3 sequences, about 15% of them singletons. The material sequenced was PBMCs or a T cell subset sorted from them (not recorded which). The receptors here all came from a man between 18 and 35 years old who had mild COVID-19 (a few samples of this study predate the infection). Cell type and time point are not known.

Only a few counts were recorded for this clonotype. This chain connects TRBV5-6 to TRBJ2-7, with TRBD1 matching 7 bases. Looked up from germline, CDR1 is SGHDT and CDR2 is YYEEEE. Trimming cost V 3 bases and J 1 base; bases outside gene matches: 4. The CDR3 sequence is 14 residues long. The CDR3 here is CASSSTTGSYEQYF. The CDR3 bases are TGTGCCAGCAGCTCCACGACAGGGTCCTACGAGCAGTACTTC.

This clonotype has a single count. The gene calls are TRBV7-6 and TRBJ2-7; no firm D call. CDR1 is SGHVS and CDR2 is FNYEAQ in the germline V gene. V dropped 5 bases and J dropped 2 bases, with 13 bases sitting between them. The CDR3 length is 14 residues. CDR3 nucleotide sequence: TGTGCCAGCAGCAAACCCGGTGAAACCTACGAGCAGTACTTC. As protein: CASSKPGETYEQYF.

This clonotype came up a few times. The CDR3 DNA sequence: TGTGCCAGCAGCTTAGGGGGGGGACCTGAGCAGTTCTTC. This translates into CASSLGGGPEQFF. J is TRBJ2-1 and V is TRBV7-9; 7 bases fit TRBD2. The CDR3 contains 13 residues. The V gene end was trimmed by 1 base and the J gene end by 9 bases; junction bases not matched to a gene: 3. Germline V gene lookup returns CDR1 SEHNR and CDR2 FQNEAQ (reference sequence).

In this sample, this clonotype turned up a few times. The chain is built from TRBV4-1 and TRBJ2-3; D is perhaps TRBD2 (6 bases). The CDR3 has 15 residues. Germline V gives CDR1 MGHRA, CDR2 YSYEKL. With 4 bases removed from V and 3 bases from J, the gap between germline ends came to 14 bases. Written as DNA, the CDR3 is TGCGCCAGCAGCCTTCGGGGAGGCCGTACAGATACGCAGTATTTT. Translation gives CASSLRGGRTDTQYF.

The genes are TRBV7-9 and TRBJ1-4, with no clear D. The length of the CDR3 is 14 residues. Between the trimmed V and J ends, which lost 5 bases and 10 bases, there was a span of 17 bases. The germline gives CDR1 SEHNR, CDR2 FQNEAQ (reference sequence). CDR3 nucleotide sequence: TGTGCCAGCAGCCCAGGAATCTACGGCGCAAAACTGTTTTTT. Protein sequence: CASSPGIYGAKLFF.

This clonotype was detected a few times. This rearrangement joins TRBV6-2 or TRBV6-3 to TRBJ2-4; 8 bases line up with TRBD1. Unmatched junction bases numbered 8, after V lost 10 bases and J lost 0 bases. The CDR3 sequence is 15 residues long. Germline lookup yields CDR1 MNHEY and CDR2 SVGEGT. In DNA, the CDR3 is TGTGCCACCCACGGCAGGGGGCTAGCCAAAAACATTCAGTACTTC. Amino acid sequence: CATHGRGLAKNIQYF.

The chain links TRBV2 to TRBJ2-5; weak D call: TRBD1 (6 bases). From germline, CDR1 is SNHLY and CDR2 FYNNEI. V lost 4 bases to trimming and J lost 4 bases, with 19 bases between them. The CDR3 spans 16 residues. The CDR3 loop is CASSVRSGQKVETQYF. The CDR3 nucleotides read TGTGCCAGCAGTGTGAGGTCCGGACAGAAGGTAGAGACCCAGTACTTC.

The chain carries TRBV7-8 and TRBJ2-2, with no clear D. Germline lookup yields CDR1 SGHVS and CDR2 FQNEAQ. The CDR3 runs to 17 residues. The V end was cut by 0 bases, the J end by 1 base, with 12 bases between. CDR3 sequence: CASSLADVTVNTGELFF. The CDR3 nucleotides are TGTGCCAGCAGCTTAGCTGATGTGACTGTGAACACCGGGGAGCTGTTTTTT.

The chain carries TRBV4-3 and TRBJ2-1, with D unclear. The V gene lost 1 base and the J gene lost 8 bases, with 9 bases spanning the gap. Germline CDR1 reads LGHNA; CDR2 reads YSLEER. CDR3 length: 13 residues. The CDR3 nucleotides are TGCGCCAGCAGCCAAGTCCAAAGCTATGAGCAGTTCTTC. Its protein is CASSQVQSYEQFF.

The gene calls are TRBV6-5 and TRBJ1-2; D is unresolved. CDR1 is MNHEY and CDR2 is SVGAGI in the germline V gene. V was shortened by 6 bases and J by 4 bases, with 15 bases between the two germline ends. The CDR3 has 14 residues. The DNA for the CDR3 is TGTGCCAGCAGCTTCAAGGACGGGAGCTATGGCTACACCTTC. This codes for CASSFKDGSYGYTF.